The 9 T cell receptor beta chains presented below share a single source sample, sequenced in a study of CD8 T cells in ankylosing spondylitis (TCRdb year 2017). Library creation used 5' RACE. The run used an Illumina HiSeq 2500. In TCRdb, the public reads were trimmed at Q25 with fastp and aligned with MiXCR, with productive beta chains retained. Identical CDR3 proteins give one entry, which carries the most common genes and DNA. The sample table lists under 250,000 distinct CDR3 sequences, roughly 25% of them with a count of one. The ten largest clones take up about 7% of the sample. The sample was blood, either unsorted or a sorted T cell fraction (not recorded which). These receptors were collected from a male donor with ankylosing spondylitis or in good health (not recorded which).

This clonotype was counted many times. J is TRBJ2-2 and V is TRBV27; TRBD2 agrees at 13 bases. CDR1 is MNHEY, CDR2 SMNVEV, per germline (reference sequence). V lost 7 bases, J lost 5 bases, and 7 bases stayed unmatched. The CDR3 spans 16 residues. The DNA for the CDR3 is TGTGCCAGCAAACTAGCGGGAGGGCCAAGAACCGGGGAGCTGTTTTTT. Translating it yields CASKLAGGPRTGELFF.

The sample holds a few counts of this clonotype. This chain uses TRBV29-1 with TRBJ2-5; 8 nucleotides agree with TRBD1. Trimming took 7 bases from V and 3 from J; bases not matched to a gene: 4. Germline lookup yields CDR1 SQVTM and CDR2 ANQGSEA. This CDR3 has 12 residues. CDR3 sequence (DNA): TGCAGCGGCTCAGGGGGCGAAGAGACCCAGTACTTC. Its translation: CSGSGGEETQYF.

This clonotype was seen only a few times. This chain links TRBV6-1 with TRBJ1-1; 12 nucleotides line up with TRBD1. The CDR3 spans 15 residues. V lost 6 bases, J lost 6 bases, and 8 bases stayed unmatched. Germline CDR1 is MNHNS and CDR2 is SASEGT. This CDR3 reads CASRTPGQGAAEAFF. Here the CDR3 DNA reads TGTGCCAGCAGAACCCCGGGACAGGGGGCGGCTGAAGCTTTCTTT.

This chain uses TRBV5-1 with TRBJ2-1; D may be TRBD2 (6 bases). V lost 1 base and J lost 0, with 11 bases in between. The CDR3 totals 16 residues. The germline CDR1 and CDR2 sequences are SGHRS and YFSETQ. CDR3 sequence reads: CASSLRLEGSYNEQFF. The CDR3 nucleotides read TGCGCCAGCAGCTTGCGATTGGAGGGCTCCTACAATGAGCAGTTCTTC. Looking up the rest from reference TRBV5-1 and TRBJ2-1 gives the full variable domain: KAGVTQTPRYLIKTRGQQVTLSCSPISGHRSVSWYQQTPGQGLQFLFEYFSETQRNKGNFPGRFSGRQFSNSRSEMNVSTLELGDSALYLCASSLRLEGSYNEQFFGPGTRLTVL.

The V and J genes are TRBV20-1 and TRBJ1-1; D may be TRBD1 (5 bases). The CDR3 loop spans 13 amino acids. Germline V gene lookup returns CDR1 DFQATT and CDR2 SNEGSKA (reference sequence). Trimming took 3 bases from V and 1 from J, leaving 9 bases between them. In DNA form, the CDR3 reads TGCAGTGCTAGCGCTACAGGGAACACTGAAGCTTTCTTT. The encoded protein is CSASATGNTEAFF.

This clonotype was observed a few times. This chain connects TRBV28 to TRBJ2-3; 10 nucleotides align to TRBD2. Germline CDR1 reads MDHEN; CDR2 reads SYDVKM. J gave up 3 bases and V 4 bases, and 7 bases lay outside the gene matches. The CDR3 consists of 16 residues. The CDR3 bases are TGTGCCAGCAGTTCATCTAGCGGGAGTGGAACAGATACGCAGTATTTT. This codes for CASSSSSGSGTDTQYF.

This clonotype was seen a few times. The rearrangement links TRBV4-2 to TRBJ2-2; a possible D gene is TRBD1 (5 bases). Germline loops: CDR1 LGHNA, CDR2 YNFKEQ. The CDR3 length is 14 residues. V shed 1 base and J shed 5 bases, with 8 bases lying between them. The CDR3, as DNA: TGTGCCAGCAGCCAAGGTTCAGGGACCGGGGAGCTGTTTTTT. It is translated as CASSQGSGTGELFF.

Notes on this clonotype: Just one base apart from a much larger clone, this may be a read error. V usage is TRBV6-1 and J usage is TRBJ2-7; the D gene could be TRBD1 or TRBD2 (6 bases each). Trimming left V 6 bases short and J 7 bases short, with 19 bases between. Germline values: CDR1 MNHNS, CDR2 SASEGT. CDR3 length: 14 amino acids. The CDR3, as DNA: TGTGCCAGCAGCCGGAGTTGGGGGGCTAATGAGCAGTACTTC. Its protein is CASSRSWGANEQYF.

The V call is TRBV9, the J call TRBJ2-1; 8 bases match TRBD1. Germline V lookup: CDR1 SGDLS, CDR2 YYNGEE. J lost 4 bases, V lost 3 bases, and 3 bases had no gene match. This CDR3 has 14 amino acids. The CDR3 sequence: CASSERQGYNEQFF. CDR3 bases: TGTGCCAGCAGCGAGAGACAGGGGTACAATGAGCAGTTCTTC.